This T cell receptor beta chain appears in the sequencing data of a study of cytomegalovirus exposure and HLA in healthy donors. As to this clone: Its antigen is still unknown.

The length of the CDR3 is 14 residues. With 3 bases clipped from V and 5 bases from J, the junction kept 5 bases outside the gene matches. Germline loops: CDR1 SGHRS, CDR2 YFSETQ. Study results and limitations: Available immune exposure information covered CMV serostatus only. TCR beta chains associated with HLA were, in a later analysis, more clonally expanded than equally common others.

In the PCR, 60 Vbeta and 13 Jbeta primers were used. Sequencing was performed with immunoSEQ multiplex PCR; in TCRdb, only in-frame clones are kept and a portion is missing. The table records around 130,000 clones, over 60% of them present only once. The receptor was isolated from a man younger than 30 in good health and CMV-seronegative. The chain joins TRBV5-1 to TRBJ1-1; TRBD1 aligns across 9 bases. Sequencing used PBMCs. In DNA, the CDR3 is TGCGCCAGCAGCTCAAGGACAGGGGAGACTGAAGCTTTCTTT. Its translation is CASSSRTGETEAFF.